The 29 T cell receptor beta chains in this list originate from one sample, sequenced in a study of cytomegalovirus exposure and HLA in healthy donors. Amplification used 60 Vbeta primers and 13 Jbeta primers. Measured with immunoSEQ multiplex PCR; TCRdb has only the in-frame clones, and not every one. This table holds tens of thousands of clones, more than 55% found once. Sequenced sample: PBMCs. These receptors were obtained from a man in his 60s in good health and CMV-seropositive.

This clone was observed a handful of times. The rearrangement uses TRBV14 and TRBJ1-1, with D uncertain. V was cut by 4 bases and J by 1 base, with 10 bases left in between. This CDR3 is 14 amino acids long. CDR1 is SGHDN and CDR2 is FVKESK in the germline V gene. CDR3 nucleotides: TGTGCCAGCAGCCCCTTGACTGAGAACACTGAAGCTTTCTTT. This translates into CASSPLTENTEAFF.

The V and J genes are TRBV28 and TRBJ1-1; 7 bases map to TRBD1. The CDR3 length is 14 residues. The V gene end was trimmed by 7 bases and the J gene end by 1 base; junction bases not matched to a gene: 6. Germline values: CDR1 MDHEN, CDR2 SYDVKM. CDR3 amino acids: CASNRGGTNTEAFF. CDR3 DNA sequence: TGTGCCAGCAATAGAGGGGGCACGAACACTGAAGCTTTCTTT.

This chain links TRBV2 with TRBJ2-3; TRBD2 is a possible D gene (5 bases). Deletions cut 10 bases from V and 5 bases from J, with 19 bases between. Germline V gene lookup returns CDR1 SNHLY and CDR2 FYNNEI. The CDR3 totals 14 residues. DNA of the CDR3: TGTGCCAACGAGGGCGGCCCGCCGGGAGATACGCAGTATTTT. Amino acids: CANEGGPPGDTQYF.

The V and J genes are TRBV11-3 and TRBJ2-5; 9 positions match TRBD2. The CDR3 extends over 14 amino acids. Germline CDR1 and CDR2: SGHNT and YENEEA. Losses at the gene ends were 5 bases for V and 3 bases for J; bases not matched to a gene: 4. Written as DNA, the CDR3 is TGTGCCAGCAGCCCGCGGGGGGGGAAAGAGACCCAGTACTTC. Protein: CASSPRGGKETQYF. The complete variable domain, with remaining parts taken from reference TRBV11-3 and TRBJ2-5, reads EAGVVQSPRYKIIEKKQPVAFWCNPISGHNTLYWYLQNLGQGPELLIRYENEEAVDDSQLPKDRFSAERLKGVDSTLKIQPAELGDSAVYLCASSPRGGKETQYFGPGTRLLVL.

There are a few counts of this clone. The same CDR3 also results from other DNA sequences found in this sample. This chain links TRBV5-6 with TRBJ1-2; D not certain. The germline V and J ends were trimmed by 0 bases and 4 bases, with 7 bases remaining between them. CDR3 length: 13 amino acids. Germline V gene sequence: CDR1 SGHDT, CDR2 YYEEEE. CDR3 amino acids: CASSLERSYGYTF. The DNA for the CDR3 is TGTGCCAGCAGCTTGGAGCGCAGCTATGGCTACACCTTC. Supplemented by reference TRBV5-6 and TRBJ1-2, the full variable domain reads DAGVTQSPTHLIKTRGQQVTLRCSPKSGHDTVSWYQQALGQGPQFIFQYYEEEERQRGNFPDRFSGHQFPNYSSELNVNALLLGDSALYLCASSLERSYGYTFGSGTRLTVV.

V is TRBV18 and J is TRBJ1-5; no firm D call. The V and J ends lost 2 bases and 7 bases respectively, with 9 bases between them. The CDR3 consists of 13 residues. Germline CDR1 reads KGHSH; CDR2 reads LQKENI. CDR3 bases: TGTGCCAGCTCACCAGGGCTTGACCAGCCCCAGCATTTT. Protein sequence: CASSPGLDQPQHF.

This clone was counted between two and nine times. The chain recombines TRBV7-6 with TRBJ2-5; possibly TRBD1 for D (6 bases). The V and J ends lost 1 base and 2 bases respectively, with 20 bases between them. Germline V gives CDR1 SGHVS, CDR2 FNYEAQ. There are 18 residues in the CDR3. CDR3 loop: CASSLGGLGQQLQETQYF. The CDR3 DNA reads as TGTGCCAGCAGCTTAGGGGGGCTGGGTCAACAGCTACAAGAGACCCAGTACTTC. Based on the CDR3 plus reference TRBV7-6 and TRBJ2-5, the full variable domain is GAGVSQSPRYKVTKRGQDVALRCDPISGHVSLYWYRQALGQGPEFLTYFNYEAQQDKSGLPNDRFSAERPEGSISTLTIQRTEQRDSAMYRCASSLGGLGQQLQETQYFGPGTRLLVL.

The chain combines TRBV7-8 with TRBJ2-5; tentative D call: TRBD2 (6 bases). CDR3 length: 16 amino acids. Germline CDR1 is SGHVS and CDR2 is FQNEAQ. Trimming took off 5 bases at V and 4 bases at J, with 20 bases between the two ends. Here the CDR3 reads CASSPVASDILETQYF. The CDR3 nucleotides are TGTGCCAGCAGCCCCGTAGCTAGCGATATACTAGAGACCCAGTACTTC.

V and J are TRBV7-9 and TRBJ2-5, with D possibly matching TRBD1 (5 bases). The length of the CDR3 is 15 residues. Germline CDR1 SEHNR, CDR2 FQNEAQ (reference sequence). Trimming removed 5 bases from V and 4 bases from J, with 17 bases in between. CDR3 in DNA: TGTGCCAGCAGCCCGACCAGGGTTAGGGGAGAGACCCAGTACTTC. Protein sequence: CASSPTRVRGETQYF.

The rearrangement links TRBV13 to TRBJ2-3; 8 bases match TRBD2. V dropped 5 bases and J dropped 4; count of bases not matched to a gene: 8. The CDR3 spans 15 residues. Germline V gene lookup returns CDR1 PRHDT and CDR2 FYEKMQ (reference sequence). The CDR3 region is CASSGTGGPADTQYF. The DNA of the CDR3 is TGTGCCAGCAGCGGCACGGGAGGGCCAGCAGATACGCAGTATTTT.

The count of this clone is one. The V gene is TRBV4-3, the J gene TRBJ1-5; D gene uncertain. Trimming took 0 bases from V and 1 from J, leaving 7 bases between them. The CDR3 consists of 15 residues. Looked up from germline, CDR1 is LGHNA and CDR2 is YSLEER. The CDR3 reads CASSQDAGSNQPQHF. The CDR3 region has the DNA TGCGCCAGCAGCCAAGATGCCGGGAGCAATCAGCCCCAGCATTTT.

This clone was observed a handful of times. This sequence joins TRBV5-8 and TRBJ1-5; D not resolved. The germline V and J ends were trimmed by 3 bases and 6 bases, with 22 bases remaining between them. Germline-derived CDR1 and CDR2 are SGHTS and YDEGEE. The CDR3 is 17 amino acids. The CDR3 here is CASSSIGRSGRSQPQHF. The CDR3 DNA reads as TGTGCCAGCAGCTCGATTGGTCGATCGGGGAGGAGTCAGCCCCAGCATTTT.

The rearrangement uses TRBV9 and TRBJ2-1; TRBD2 matches at 9 bases. Germline V gene data show CDR1 as SGDLS and CDR2 as YYNGEE. The CDR3 is 13 amino acids. V lost 7 bases, J lost 6 bases, and 5 bases stayed unmatched. CDR3 residues: CASGGTSFNEQFF. The CDR3 DNA is TGTGCCAGCGGAGGGACTAGCTTCAATGAGCAGTTCTTC.

The chain uses TRBV18 and TRBJ1-4, with a weak D call TRBD1 (6 bases). Germline CDR1 is KGHSH and CDR2 is LQKENI. Trimming removed 4 bases at V and 8 bases at J, with 11 bases between. The CDR3 runs to 13 residues. This CDR3 reads CASSRGGSEKLFF. The CDR3 DNA reads TGTGCCAGCTCACGAGGGGGTAGCGAAAAACTGTTTTTT.

The chain combines TRBV2 with TRBJ2-5; 7 bases match TRBD1. The length of the CDR3 is 14 residues. CDR1 SNHLY and CDR2 FYNNEI come from the germline V gene. After removal of 1 base from V and 3 bases from J, the junction contained 2 bases not matched to a gene. Here the CDR3 reads CASSEGRGKETQYF. CDR3 coding DNA: TGTGCCAGCAGTGAAGGCAGGGGGAAAGAGACCCAGTACTTC.

The V and J genes are TRBV7-9 and TRBJ2-7; perhaps TRBD2 as D (6 bases). V was shortened by 3 bases and J by 2 bases, with 11 bases between the two germline ends. Per the germline V gene, CDR1 is SEHNR and CDR2 is FQNEAQ (reference sequence). The CDR3 totals 14 residues. For the CDR3, the DNA is TGTGCCAGCAGCTTGCAGGGAGGCCCCTACGAGCAGTACTTC. Residues: CASSLQGGPYEQYF. The entire variable domain, with the rest obtained from reference TRBV7-9 and TRBJ2-7, is as follows: DTGVSQNPRHKITKRGQNVTFRCDPISEHNRLYWYRQTLGQGPEFLTYFQNEAQLEKSRLLSDRFSAERPKGSFSTLEIQRTEQGDSAMYLCASSLQGGPYEQYFGPGTRLTVT.

This sequence joins TRBV10-1 and TRBJ1-5; the D is unclear. The length of the CDR3 is 13 residues. CDR1 is WNHNN and CDR2 is SYGVQD in the germline V gene (reference sequence). Trimming stripped 0 bases from V and 10 bases from J, with 10 bases between. CDR3 in DNA: TGCGCCAGCAGTGAGTCTCCCGGTTCCCCCCAGCATTTT. Protein sequence: CASSESPGSPQHF.

The gene calls are TRBV5-6 and TRBJ1-4; 7 bases align to TRBD1. The CDR3 consists of 11 residues. J lost 14 bases, V lost 2 bases, and 3 bases had no gene match. Germline values: CDR1 SGHDT, CDR2 YYEEEE. CDR3 coding DNA: TGTGCCAGCAGCTTCGGACAGGCCCTGTTTTTT. Amino acids: CASSFGQALFF.

The rearrangement links TRBV6-5 to TRBJ1-2, with no clear D. Per the germline V gene, CDR1 is MNHEY and CDR2 is SVGAGI. The V gene lost 8 bases and the J gene lost 4 bases, with 11 bases spanning the gap. CDR3 length: 12 amino acids. The CDR3 DNA follows: TGTGCCAGCTCCGGTCTACTCTATGGCTACACCTTC. Residues: CASSGLLYGYTF.

The chain employs TRBV9 and TRBJ2-1, with D perhaps TRBD2 (6 bases). With 3 bases removed from V and 6 bases from J, the gap between germline ends came to 19 bases. The germline V gene has CDR1 SGDLS and CDR2 YYNGEE. The CDR3 extends over 16 amino acids. CDR3 DNA sequence: TGTGCCAGCAGCGGGGAAGCGGGCCCCTGGGGCAATGAGCAGTTCTTC. This encodes CASSGEAGPWGNEQFF.

The chain combines TRBV5-1 with TRBJ2-3; no firm D call. V lost 4 bases to trimming and J lost 0 bases, with 12 bases between them. Germline CDR1 is SGHRS and CDR2 is YFSETQ. The CDR3 contains 15 residues. The CDR3 bases are TGCGCCAGCAGCCCCAAGCATACCAGCACAGATACGCAGTATTTT. The encoded protein is CASSPKHTSTDTQYF.

The V and J genes are TRBV6-6 and TRBJ2-7; 7 bases agree with TRBD2. This CDR3 region has 12 residues. Per germline, CDR1 MNHNY and CDR2 SVGAGI (reference sequence). J gave up 3 bases and V 5 bases, and 1 base lay outside the gene matches. Here the CDR3 reads CASSGLGYEQYF. The CDR3 nucleotides read TGTGCCAGCAGTGGACTAGGCTACGAGCAGTACTTC.

The chain recombines TRBV2 with TRBJ2-3, with 10 bases aligning to TRBD2. J lost 6 bases, V lost 2 bases, and 5 bases had no gene match. The germline gives CDR1 SNHLY, CDR2 FYNNEI. This CDR3 is built from 15 residues. The CDR3 coding sequence is TGTGCCAGCAGTGAACCAGGAGCGGGGGGGGATACGCAGTATTTT. It specifies CASSEPGAGGDTQYF.

This rearrangement joins TRBV7-6 to TRBJ2-5; 7 bases align to TRBD1. J was trimmed by 14 bases and V by 3 bases; bases with no gene match: 6. Looked up from germline, CDR1 is SGHVS and CDR2 is FNYEAQ. CDR3 size: 11 residues. Here the CDR3 reads CASSFKRDSYF. For the CDR3, the DNA is TGTGCCAGCAGCTTTAAACGGGACAGTTACTTC. Using reference TRBV7-6 and TRBJ2-5 for the parts outside the CDR3, the full variable domain is GAGVSQSPRYKVTKRGQDVALRCDPISGHVSLYWYRQALGQGPEFLTYFNYEAQQDKSGLPNDRFSAERPEGSISTLTIQRTEQRDSAMYRCASSFKRDSYFGPGTRLLVL.

The chain has TRBV4-2 and TRBJ1-1; maybe TRBD1 (5 bases). This CDR3 has 16 amino acids. V was trimmed by 4 bases and J by 7 bases, leaving 22 bases between them. Germline V gives CDR1 LGHNA, CDR2 YNFKEQ. CDR3 residues: CASSRLQVGAVHEAFF. The CDR3 DNA sequence: TGTGCCAGCAGCCGGCTTCAAGTAGGGGCAGTCCATGAAGCTTTCTTT.

This chain connects TRBV27 to TRBJ2-5; 11 nucleotides align to TRBD2. The germline V gene encodes CDR1 MNHEY and CDR2 SMNVEV (reference sequence). The V segment lost 1 base and the J segment 4 bases; nucleotides outside the gene matches: 5. This CDR3 is built from 16 residues. This CDR3 is CASSLFRTSGLETQYF. CDR3 coding DNA: TGTGCCAGCAGTTTATTTAGGACTAGCGGGTTAGAGACCCAGTACTTC.

The rearrangement links TRBV4-1 to TRBJ2-2; 8 bases are a match to TRBD1. V was pared by 3 bases and J by 3 bases, with 6 bases of the junction left unmatched. The CDR3 runs 16 residues. Germline loops: CDR1 MGHRA, CDR2 YSYEKL. CDR3 region: CASSHPGTGYTGELFF. CDR3 DNA sequence: TGCGCCAGCAGCCACCCCGGGACAGGATACACCGGGGAGCTGTTTTTT.

This rearrangement joins TRBV6-4 to TRBJ2-6; a possible D gene is TRBD1 (7 bases). V was shortened by 0 bases and J by 1 base, with 19 bases between the two germline ends. Germline assignment: CDR1 MRHNA and CDR2 SNTAGT. The CDR3 is 20 amino acids. The CDR3 DNA follows: TGTGCCAGCAGTGACTCGCGGGGACAGACACAAATTTCTGGGGCCAACGTCCTGACTTTC. Amino acid sequence: CASSDSRGQTQISGANVLTF.

V usage is TRBV2 and J usage is TRBJ2-5; D call uncertain. Trimming removed 6 bases from V and 5 bases from J, with 7 bases in between. From germline, CDR1 is SNHLY and CDR2 FYNNEI. The CDR3 consists of 11 residues. The CDR3 region is CASSLMETQYF. The CDR3 DNA is TGTGCCAGCAGCTTAATGGAGACCCAGTACTTC.